The sequence of this T cell receptor (beta chain) was determined in a study of blood T cell repertoires in COVID-19 (dated by TCRdb to about 2020). As for the study more broadly: Samples covering the acute and convalescent phases of COVID-19 were provided by collaborators in the United States, Italy and Spain. The prospective study material was composed of cDNA or gDNA derived from T cells, B-cell-depleted T cells, or PBMCs. The repertoires were made available in a free public database intended to serve as a resource for research on the immune response to SARS-CoV-2. A de-identified subject ID, COVID-19 status, age in years and sex were almost always included in the sample metadata. Deeply sampled blood TCRbeta repertoires from subjects exposed to, actively infected with, or recovered from COVID-19 were included in the dataset. Samples came from the ongoing ImmuneRACE study (first 160 participants) plus 1,254 subjects from 6 global collaborators. HLA class I and class II types, where available, came from metadata supplied by the sample provider rather than from assay-based typing. What the study reported, not specific to this receptor: The amount of clinical and demographic metadata varied by source and participant and was provided uncurated.

TCRbeta CDR3 regions were amplified from genomic DNA by means of the immunoSEQ Assay, a bias-controlled multiplex PCR. In the authors' own workflow: Nucleated cell counts per sample were estimated from amplification of reference gene primers within the assay. To quantify the absolute abundance of each unique TCRbeta CDR3 rearrangement, sequence reads were collapsed and filtered. For each sample, productive Simpson clonality was calculated as the square root of Simpson's diversity index across productive rearrangements. TCRdb retrieved this table from immuneACCESS and kept in-frame rearrangements only. Not all clones are present; in checked studies, unresolved V genes account for under half, and no reason is known for the remainder. Clone size and the V and J calls come from that table; the DNA yielded D and trimming. The sample table contains over 50,000 clones; only one count was recorded for 70% to 85% of them. The ten largest account for 13% to 15% of the sample.

The CDR3 holds 13 amino acids from the cysteine to the phenylalanine. Just the 39-base CDR3 DNA is kept, in frame starting at base 1. Trimming takes 2 bases from V and 10 bases from J, and the germline ends sit 12 bases apart. CDR1 and CDR2 were assigned from the germline V gene as SGHTA and FQGNSA. Whole blood was collected in K2EDTA tubes by collaborating institutions according to the institutions' own protocols. Collaborator samples were shipped for TCRbeta analysis as frozen whole blood, isolated PBMCs, or DNA extracted from either sample type. As concerns this clone: The specificity of this receptor is unknown. The record has no base qualities; no much larger clone is one base away.

The chain uses TRBV7-2 and TRBJ2-1; TRBD1 is possibly the D segment (7 matching bases). The clonotype was recovered from a human donor in a cohort sampled during active COVID-19. The sequencing input was peripheral blood. Here the CDR3 is given as CASSLTGDSEQFF. The DNA is as follows: TGTGCCAGCAGCTTAACGGGGGACAGCGAGCAGTTCTTC.